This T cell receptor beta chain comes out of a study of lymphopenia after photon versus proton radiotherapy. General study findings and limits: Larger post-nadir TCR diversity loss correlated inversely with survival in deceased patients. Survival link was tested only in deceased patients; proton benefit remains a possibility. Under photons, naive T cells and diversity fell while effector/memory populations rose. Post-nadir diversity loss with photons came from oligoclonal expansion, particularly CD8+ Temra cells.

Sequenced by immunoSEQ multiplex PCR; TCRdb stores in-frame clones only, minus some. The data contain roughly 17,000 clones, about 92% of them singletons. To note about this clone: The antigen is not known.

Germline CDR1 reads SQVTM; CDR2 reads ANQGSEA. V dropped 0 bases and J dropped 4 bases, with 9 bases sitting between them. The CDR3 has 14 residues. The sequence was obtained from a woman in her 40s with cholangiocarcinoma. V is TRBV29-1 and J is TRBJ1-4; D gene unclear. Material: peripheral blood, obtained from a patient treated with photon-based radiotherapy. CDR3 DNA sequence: TGCAGCGTTGAAGATATGGGGATTAATGAAAAACTGTTTTTT. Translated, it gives CSVEDMGINEKLFF. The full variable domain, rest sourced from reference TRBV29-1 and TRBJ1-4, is SAVISQKPSRDICQRGTSLTIQCQVDSQVTMMFWYRQQPGQSLTLIATANQGSEATYESGFVIDKFPISRPNLTFSTLTVSNMSPEDSSIYLCSVEDMGINEKLFFGSGTQLSVL.